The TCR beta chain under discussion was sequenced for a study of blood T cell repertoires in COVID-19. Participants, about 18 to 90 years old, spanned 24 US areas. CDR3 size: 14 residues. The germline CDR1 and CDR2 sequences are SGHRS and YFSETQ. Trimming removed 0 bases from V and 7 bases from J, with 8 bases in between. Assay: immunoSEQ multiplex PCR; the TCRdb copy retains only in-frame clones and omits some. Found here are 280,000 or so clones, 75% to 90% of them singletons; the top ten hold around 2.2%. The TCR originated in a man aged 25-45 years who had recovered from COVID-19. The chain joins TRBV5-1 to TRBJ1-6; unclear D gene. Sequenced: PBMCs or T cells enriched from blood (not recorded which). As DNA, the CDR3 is TGCGCCAGCAGCTTGGAGAGCCGGAATTCACCCCTCCACTTT. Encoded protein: CASSLESRNSPLHF. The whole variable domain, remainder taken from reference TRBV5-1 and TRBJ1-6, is KAGVTQTPRYLIKTRGQQVTLSCSPISGHRSVSWYQQTPGQGLQFLFEYFSETQRNKGNFPGRFSGRQFSNSRSEMNVSTLELGDSALYLCASSLESRNSPLHFGNGTRLTVT.